The rows below give T cell receptor beta chains drawn from one sample of a study of blood T cell repertoires in COVID-19. Libraries were prepared by immunoSEQ multiplex PCR; TCRdb keeps only in-frame clonotypes and omits some of them. Here the sample spans some 150,000 clones, 88% being singletons. What was sequenced was peripheral blood. These receptors all stem from a human donor in a cohort sampled during active COVID-19. Each CDR3 is given with its conserved first and last residue. A D gene is named only where the DNA matches it firmly. Some rows have no size entry. The others give once, few or many, or a class for an expanded clone.

CDR3 length	D gene	clone size	V gene	J gene	CDR3 protein	CDR3 DNA
15	-	-	TRBV4-3	TRBJ2-7	CASSQDLGVTYEQYF	TGCGCCAGCAGCCAAGATCTCGGGGTTACCTACGAGCAGTACTTC
14	TRBD1	-	TRBV6-5	TRBJ2-7	CASSFRDRAYEQYF	TGTGCCAGCAGTTTCCGGGACAGGGCCTACGAGCAGTACTTC
15	-	-	TRBV6-2/TRBV6-3	TRBJ1-6	CASSYHGTRDSPLHF	TGTGCCAGCAGTTACCATGGGACAAGGGATTCACCCCTCCACTTT
14	TRBD1	-	TRBV20-1	TRBJ1-2	CSASFPRGPAGYTF	TGCAGTGCTAGTTTTCCCAGGGGGCCTGCTGGCTACACCTTC
13	-	-	TRBV6-5	TRBJ1-2	CASSYSRVVGYTF	TGTGCCAGCAGTTACTCCCGGGTAGTCGGCTACACCTTC
18	-	-	TRBV21-1	TRBJ2-5	CASSLGLMGLAGQETQYF	TGTGCCAGCAGCCTGGGATTGATGGGACTAGCGGGGCAAGAGACCCAGTACTTC
13	-	-	TRBV5-1	TRBJ2-7	CASSPVAGYEQYF	TGCGCCAGCAGCCCGGTTGCAGGCTACGAGCAGTACTTC
18	TRBD2	-	TRBV28	TRBJ2-3	CASPRGSGRIKSTDTQYF	TGTGCCAGCCCCCGGGGTAGCGGGAGGATTAAGAGCACAGATACGCAGTATTTT
11	-	-	TRBV20-1	TRBJ2-1	CSATLVSEQFF	TGCAGTGCGACACTAGTCTCTGAGCAGTTCTTC
13	-	-	TRBV6-5	TRBJ1-2	CASSASTNYGYTF	TGTGCCAGCAGCGCCAGTACAAACTATGGCTACACCTTC
15	TRBD2	-	TRBV11-3	TRBJ2-1	CASSFRTSGSDEQFF	TGTGCCAGCAGCTTCAGGACTAGCGGGAGTGATGAGCAGTTCTTC
13	-	-	TRBV4-3	TRBJ2-7	CASSQEGTYEQYF	TGCGCCAGCAGCCAAGAGGGCACCTACGAGCAGTACTTC
13	-	-	TRBV6-5	TRBJ1-1	CASTRQRNTEAFF	TGTGCCAGCACCCGACAGAGGAACACTGAAGCTTTCTTT
14	-	-	TRBV29-1	TRBJ1-1	CSVGHPGVLTEAFF	TGCAGCGTGGGGCATCCGGGAGTCCTCACTGAAGCTTTCTTT
15	TRBD1	-	TRBV4-1	TRBJ1-3	CASSQPGQAGNTIYF	TGCGCCAGCAGCCAACCGGGACAGGCAGGAAACACCATATATTTT
16	-	-	TRBV2	TRBJ2-7	CASIGQERGSSYEQYF	TGTGCCAGCATTGGCCAGGAGCGCGGGTCCTCCTACGAGCAGTACTTC
16	-	-	TRBV15	TRBJ2-4	CATSADRSLAKNIQYF	TGTGCCACCAGCGCCGACAGGTCACTAGCCAAAAACATTCAGTACTTC
15	TRBD2	-	TRBV7-3	TRBJ2-7	CASTPREGWSYEQYF	TGTGCCAGCACCCCCCGGGAGGGATGGAGCTACGAGCAGTACTTC
14	-	-	TRBV28	TRBJ1-4	CASSFGGVDEKLFF	TGTGCCAGCAGTTTTGGGGGCGTTGATGAAAAACTGTTTTTT
16	-	-	TRBV5-1	TRBJ1-6	CASSLDTQGYNSPLHF	TGCGCCAGCAGCTTGGACACACAGGGATATAATTCACCCCTCCACTTT
15	TRBD1	once	TRBV5-5	TRBJ1-1	CASSKPGTGNTEAFF	TGTGCCAGCAGCAAACCCGGGACAGGGAACACTGAAGCTTTCTTT
11	-	-	TRBV7-3	TRBJ2-1	CASSAGSEQFF	TGTGCCAGCAGCGCCGGGAGTGAGCAGTTCTTC
11	-	-	TRBV10-3	TRBJ1-1	CAIRLNTEAFF	TGTGCCATCAGATTAAACACTGAAGCTTTCTTT
15	-	few	TRBV4-3	TRBJ1-3	CASSQDTGLDSTIYF	TGCGCCAGCAGCCAAGATACAGGCCTCGACAGCACCATATATTTT
16	-	-	TRBV27	TRBJ1-2	CASSTRVRSPNYGYTF	TGTGCCAGCAGTACTAGGGTTAGGTCTCCTAACTATGGCTACACCTTC
15	TRBD1	-	TRBV6-5	TRBJ2-7	CASSYPGTGTYEQYF	TGTGCCAGCAGTTACCCCGGGACAGGGACCTACGAGCAGTACTTC
13	-	-	TRBV7-9	TRBJ1-5	CASSFGGNQPQHF	TGTGCCAGCAGCTTCGGGGGGAATCAGCCCCAGCATTTT
16	TRBD2	-	TRBV5-8	TRBJ2-5	CASSPPAGEGQETQYF	TGTGCCAGCAGCCCACCAGCGGGAGAAGGCCAAGAGACCCAGTACTTC
18	-	-	TRBV11-3	TRBJ1-6	CASSLGPRTQGANSPLHF	TGTGCCAGCAGCTTAGGCCCCAGAACACAGGGAGCTAATTCACCCCTCCACTTT
14	-	once	TRBV7-2	TRBJ2-5	CASSRNSGGETQYF	TGTGCCAGCAGCCGGAACAGCGGTGGGGAGACCCAGTACTTC
15	TRBD1	-	TRBV28	TRBJ2-7	CASSYTGTGFYEQYF	TGTGCCAGCAGCTATACCGGGACAGGTTTCTACGAGCAGTACTTC
15	-	-	TRBV19	TRBJ2-6	CASSRTGSGANVLTF	TGTGCCAGTAGTCGAACAGGCTCTGGGGCCAACGTCCTGACTTTC
13	-	-	TRBV15	TRBJ2-7	CATSRVDLGEQYF	TGTGCCACCAGCAGAGTGGACTTGGGGGAGCAGTACTTC
14	TRBD2	-	TRBV6-5	TRBJ2-5	CASRRGGQSWTQYF	TGTGCCAGCAGGCGGGGGGGCCAGTCGTGGACCCAGTACTTC
14	-	few	TRBV7-8	TRBJ2-2	CASSLTGNTGELFF	TGTGCCAGCAGCTTAACGGGGAACACCGGGGAGCTGTTTTTT
14	-	-	TRBV27	TRBJ2-7	CASSSAGTHYEQYF	TGTGCCAGCAGTTCGGCGGGAACCCACTACGAGCAGTACTTC
15	-	-	TRBV7-9	TRBJ2-6	CASSSTVSGANVLTF	TGTGCCAGCAGCTCGACAGTTTCTGGGGCCAACGTCCTGACTTTC
15	TRBD1	-	TRBV7-2	TRBJ1-2	CASSLDGTGDYGYTF	TGTGCCAGCAGCTTAGATGGGACAGGGGACTATGGCTACACCTTC
15	TRBD1	-	TRBV4-3	TRBJ2-2	CASSQQQGGGGELFF	TGCGCCAGCAGCCAACAACAGGGGGGAGGCGGGGAGCTGTTTTTT
14	TRBD1	-	TRBV3-1/TRBV3-2	TRBJ2-7	CASSQTTGTYEQYF	TGTGCCAGCAGCCAGACGACAGGGACCTACGAGCAGTACTTC
19	TRBD2	-	TRBV4-1	TRBJ2-1	CASSPLTSGRGSSYNEQFF	TGCGCCAGCAGCCCTCTCACTAGCGGGAGGGGGAGCTCCTACAATGAGCAGTTCTTC
14	-	-	TRBV19	TRBJ1-5	CASRKGVNNQPQHF	TGTGCCAGTAGGAAGGGGGTGAACAATCAGCCCCAGCATTTT
17	-	-	TRBV5-5	TRBJ2-7	CASSLEAGAPQSYEQYF	TGTGCCAGCAGCTTGGAGGCGGGGGCTCCCCAGTCCTACGAGCAGTACTTC
16	TRBD2	-	TRBV3-1/TRBV3-2	TRBJ2-1	CASSQVGGRTYNEQFF	TGTGCCAGCAGCCAAGTCGGCGGGAGGACCTACAATGAGCAGTTCTTC
13	-	-	TRBV6-5	TRBJ1-5	CASRRTDNQPQHF	TGTGCCAGCAGACGGACAGACAATCAGCCCCAGCATTTT
13	-	-	TRBV6-2/TRBV6-3	TRBJ1-2	CASSSQARKGYTF	TGTGCCAGCAGCTCACAGGCTCGAAAAGGCTACACCTTC